Following are 5 T cell receptor beta chains from one sample sequenced in a study of blood T cell repertoires in COVID-19. Method: immunoSEQ multiplex PCR; TCRdb's copy keeps in-frame clones and lacks some. This table has roughly 300,000 clones, approximately 81% appearing once. The specimen sequenced was peripheral blood. The receptor set was obtained from a woman between 55 and 75 years old with active or convalescent COVID-19.

The chain carries TRBV7-2 and TRBJ2-4, with D uncertain. The V gene lost 1 base and the J gene lost 0 bases, with 7 bases spanning the gap. The CDR3 loop spans 15 amino acids. In germline, CDR1 is SGHTA, CDR2 FQGNSA. CDR3 in DNA: TGTGCCAGCAGCTTAGACATGTTAGCCAAAAACATTCAGTACTTC. Encoded protein: CASSLDMLAKNIQYF. Using reference TRBV7-2 and TRBJ2-4 for the parts outside the CDR3, the full variable domain is GAGVSQSPSNKVTEKGKDVELRCDPISGHTALYWYRQSLGQGLEFLIYFQGNSAPDKSGLPSDRFSAERTGGSVSTLTIQRTQQEDSAVYLCASSLDMLAKNIQYFGAGTRLSVL.

This clone was detected once. In nucleotides, the CDR3 is TGTGCCAGCAGCTTGGAAATACAGGGGAGGGAAAAACTGTTTTTT. Residues: CASSLEIQGREKLFF. The V and J genes are TRBV5-6 and TRBJ1-4; 7 nucleotides agree with TRBD1. The CDR3 extends over 15 amino acids. Unmatched junction bases numbered 7, after V lost 0 bases and J lost 8 bases. Germline V gene sequence: CDR1 SGHDT, CDR2 YYEEEE.

CDR3 in DNA: TGCAGTGCTAGTGAAGCGGTTAGCACAGATACGCAGTATTTT. As protein: CSASEAVSTDTQYF. The chain combines TRBV20-1 with TRBJ2-3, with D possibly matching TRBD2 (5 bases). The CDR3 length is 14 residues. From germline, CDR1 is DFQATT and CDR2 SNEGSKA (reference sequence). V shed 3 bases and J shed 0 bases, with 10 bases lying between them.

The rearrangement uses TRBV5-1 and TRBJ1-4, with D unclear. The CDR3 is 15 amino acids. Germline assignment: CDR1 SGHRS and CDR2 YFSETQ. Trimming shortened V by 0 bases and J by 2 bases, and 8 bases separated the two germline ends. The CDR3 here is CASSLGRVTNEKLFF. The CDR3 DNA follows: TGCGCCAGCAGCTTGGGGAGGGTTACTAATGAAAAACTGTTTTTT.

This chain uses TRBV11-3 with TRBJ2-3, with a weak D call TRBD1 (6 bases). Trimming stripped 10 bases from V and 6 bases from J, with 20 bases between. The germline CDR1 and CDR2 sequences are SGHNT and YENEEA. The CDR3 has 14 residues. The CDR3 region has the DNA TGTGCCACCAAAACAGGGCAGCAATCGGATACGCAGTATTTT. As protein: CATKTGQQSDTQYF.